Listed here are 8 T cell receptor beta chains from one sample, sequenced in a study of cytomegalovirus exposure and HLA in healthy donors. Sequencing was performed with immunoSEQ multiplex PCR; in TCRdb, only in-frame clones are kept and a portion is missing. The table lists more than 95,000 clones, 70% to 90% of them singletons. Specimen: PBMCs. These receptors were collected from a man aged 18-30 years in good health and CMV-seronegative.

This clone was counted a few times. CDR3 in DNA: TGTGCCAGCAGCACCGACAGGGCCGAGTTCTATGGCTACACCTTC. It codes for CASSTDRAEFYGYTF. The rearrangement uses TRBV5-6 and TRBJ1-2; 7 nucleotides line up with TRBD1. The germline V gene has CDR1 SGHDT and CDR2 YYEEEE. V was clipped by 4 bases and J by 4 bases; unmatched bases: 10. The CDR3 is 15 amino acids.

The chain employs TRBV5-1 and TRBJ1-3; D is perhaps TRBD1 (5 bases). This CDR3 is 17 amino acids long. V was cut by 0 bases and J by 0 bases, with 13 bases left in between. Germline assignment: CDR1 SGHRS and CDR2 YFSETQ. The CDR3: CASSLAGGYSSGNTIYF. The CDR3 DNA follows: TGCGCCAGCAGCTTGGCCGGGGGGTACAGCTCTGGAAACACCATATATTTT. Full variable domain (remainder filled in from reference TRBV5-1 and TRBJ1-3): KAGVTQTPRYLIKTRGQQVTLSCSPISGHRSVSWYQQTPGQGLQFLFEYFSETQRNKGNFPGRFSGRQFSNSRSEMNVSTLELGDSALYLCASSLAGGYSSGNTIYFGEGSWLTVV.

The chain is built from TRBV6-6 and TRBJ2-6; TRBD1 matches at 8 bases. The CDR3 is 16 amino acids. Losses at the gene ends were 5 bases for V and 3 bases for J; bases not matched to a gene: 6. In germline, CDR1 is MNHNY, CDR2 SVGAGI (reference sequence). The CDR3 DNA reads TGTGCCAGCAGTACCTCGACAGGGGATGGGGCCAACGTCCTGACTTTC. Translated: CASSTSTGDGANVLTF.

The chain links TRBV5-6 to TRBJ1-2; possible D gene TRBD1, 5 bases. From germline, CDR1 is SGHDT and CDR2 YYEEEE. The CDR3 is 13 residues long. The V and J ends lost 4 bases and 8 bases respectively, with 15 bases between them. CDR3 coding DNA: TGTGCCAGCAGCGCCCCTCCAGGGATCGGCTACACCTTC. Translation: CASSAPPGIGYTF.

The chain recombines TRBV9 with TRBJ1-1, with D unclear. V was trimmed by 0 bases and J by 0 bases, leaving 9 bases between them. The CDR3 sequence is 15 residues long. From germline, CDR1 is SGDLS and CDR2 YYNGEE. The CDR3 sequence is CASSVDVYMNTEAFF. Here the CDR3 DNA reads TGTGCCAGCAGCGTAGATGTTTACATGAACACTGAAGCTTTCTTT.

The genes are TRBV6-1 and TRBJ2-2; 7 nucleotides align to TRBD1. The J segment lost 5 bases and the V segment lost 4 bases, leaving 4 bases of the junction unmatched. This CDR3 comprises 14 residues. Germline V gives CDR1 MNHNS, CDR2 SASEGT. The CDR3 bases are TGTGCCAGCAGTGGAGGGACAGTGACCGGGGAGCTGTTTTTT. Its protein product is CASSGGTVTGELFF.

The chain joins TRBV6-1 to TRBJ1-5, with 8 bases matching TRBD1. Losses at the gene ends were 4 bases for V and 0 bases for J; bases not matched to a gene: 8. Germline V gives CDR1 MNHNS, CDR2 SASEGT. The CDR3 extends over 17 amino acids. The CDR3 DNA reads as TGTGCCAGCAGTGGCCCAGACAGGGGAAATAGCAATCAGCCCCAGCATTTT. It encodes CASSGPDRGNSNQPQHF.

This clone was seen a handful of times. The CDR3 reads CASSIRGARGSSPLHF. In DNA, the CDR3 is TGTGCCAGTAGTATCCGCGGGGCCCGCGGTAGTTCACCCCTCCACTTT. The chain has TRBV19 and TRBJ1-6; D possibly corresponds to TRBD1 (5 bases). The ends were cut back, 3 bases at V and 9 bases at J, with 18 bases in the middle. The V gene's germline CDR1 is LNHDA and CDR2 SQIVND (reference sequence). The CDR3 has 16 residues.